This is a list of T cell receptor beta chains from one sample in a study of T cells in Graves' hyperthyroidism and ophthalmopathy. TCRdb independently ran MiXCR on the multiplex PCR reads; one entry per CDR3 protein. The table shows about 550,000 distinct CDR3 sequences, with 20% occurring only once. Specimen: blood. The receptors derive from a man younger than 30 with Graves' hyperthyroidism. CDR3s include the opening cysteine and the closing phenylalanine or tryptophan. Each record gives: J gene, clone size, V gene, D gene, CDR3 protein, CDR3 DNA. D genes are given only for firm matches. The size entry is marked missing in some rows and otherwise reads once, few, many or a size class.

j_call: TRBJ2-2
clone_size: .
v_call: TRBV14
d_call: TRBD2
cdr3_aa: CASSPHRTSGTGELFF
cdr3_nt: TGTGCCAGCAGCCCACACCGAACTAGCGGGACCGGGGAGCTGTTTTTT

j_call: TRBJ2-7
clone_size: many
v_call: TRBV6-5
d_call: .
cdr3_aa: CASSSAGSSYEQYF
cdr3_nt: TGTGCCAGCAGTTCGGCCGGGTCGTCCTACGAGCAGTACTTC

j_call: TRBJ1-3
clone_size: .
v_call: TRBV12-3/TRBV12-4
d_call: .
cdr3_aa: CASSPRGSAGNTIYF
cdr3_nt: TGTGCCAGCAGTCCCCGAGGGAGCGCTGGAAACACCATATATTTT

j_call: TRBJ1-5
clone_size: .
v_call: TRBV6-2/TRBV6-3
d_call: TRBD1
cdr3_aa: CASSYSTGASNQPQHF
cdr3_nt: TGTGCCAGCAGTTACTCGACAGGGGCGAGCAATCAGCCCCAGCATTTT

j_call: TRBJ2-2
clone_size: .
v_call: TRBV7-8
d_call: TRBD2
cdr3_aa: CASSPRRGRPGELFF
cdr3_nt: TGTGCCAGCAGCCCCCGGCGCGGGAGGCCCGGGGAGCTGTTTTTT

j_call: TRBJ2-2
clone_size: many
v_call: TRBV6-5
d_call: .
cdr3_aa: CASSYSQNTGELFF
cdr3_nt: TGTGCCAGCAGTTACTCACAGAACACCGGGGAGCTGTTTTTT

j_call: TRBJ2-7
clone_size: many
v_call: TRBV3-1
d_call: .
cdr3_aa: CASSLGPELHEQYF
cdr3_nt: TGTGCCAGCAGCCTCGGCCCTGAACTTCATGAGCAGTACTTC

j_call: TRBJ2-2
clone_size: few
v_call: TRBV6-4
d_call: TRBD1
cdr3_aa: CASRRPRTGSNTGELFF
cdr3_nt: TGTGCCAGCAGGAGACCTCGGACAGGGTCAAACACCGGGGAGCTGTTTTTT

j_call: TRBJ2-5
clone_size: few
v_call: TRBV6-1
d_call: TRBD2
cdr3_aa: CASKIETSGKETQYF
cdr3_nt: TGTGCCAGCAAGATTGAGACTAGCGGTAAAGAGACCCAGTACTTC

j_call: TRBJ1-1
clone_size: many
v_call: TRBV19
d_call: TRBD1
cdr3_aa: CASTRLGTGDTEAFF
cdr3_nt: TGTGCCAGTACCCGACTCGGGACAGGGGATACTGAAGCTTTCTTT

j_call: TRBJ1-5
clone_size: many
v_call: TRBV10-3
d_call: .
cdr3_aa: CAISENLGLQSNQPQHF
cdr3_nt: TGTGCCATCAGTGAGAATTTGGGGCTGCAGTCCAATCAGCCCCAGCATTTT

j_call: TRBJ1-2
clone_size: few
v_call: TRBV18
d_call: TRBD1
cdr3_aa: CASSSDRTNYGYTF
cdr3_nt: TGTGCCAGCTCATCGGACAGGACTAACTATGGCTACACCTTC

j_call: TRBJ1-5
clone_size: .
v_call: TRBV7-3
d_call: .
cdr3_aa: CARGGMRCNQPQHF
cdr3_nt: TGTGCCCGCGGTGGGATGAGGTGCAATCAGCCCCAGCATTTT

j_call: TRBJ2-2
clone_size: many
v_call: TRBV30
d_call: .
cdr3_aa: CAWRSGGGTGELFF
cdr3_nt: TGTGCCTGGCGATCCGGGGGCGGCACCGGGGAGCTGTTTTTT

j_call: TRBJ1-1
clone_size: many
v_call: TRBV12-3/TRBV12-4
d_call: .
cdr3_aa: CASSLNRGKGPAFF
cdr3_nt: TGTGCCAGCAGTCTAAATAGAGGGAAAGGCCCAGCTTTCTTT

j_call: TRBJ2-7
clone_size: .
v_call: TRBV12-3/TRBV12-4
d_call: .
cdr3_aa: CASSLQGGLEQYF
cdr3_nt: TGTGCCAGCAGTTTACAGGGGGGGTTAGAGCAGTACTTC

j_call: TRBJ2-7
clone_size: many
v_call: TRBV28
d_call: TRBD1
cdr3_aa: CASLGQGDYEQYF
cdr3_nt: TGTGCCAGCCTAGGACAGGGTGACTACGAGCAGTACTTC

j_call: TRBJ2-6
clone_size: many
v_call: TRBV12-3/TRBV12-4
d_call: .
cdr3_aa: CASSSNSGANVLTF
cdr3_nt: TGTGCCAGCAGTTCAAACTCTGGGGCCAACGTCCTGACTTTC

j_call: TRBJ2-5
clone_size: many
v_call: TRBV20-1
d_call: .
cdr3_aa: CSARDVRGRTQYF
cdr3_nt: TGCAGTGCTAGAGATGTAAGGGGTCGGACCCAGTACTTC

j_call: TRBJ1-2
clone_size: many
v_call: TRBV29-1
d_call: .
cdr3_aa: CSVDSGMHGYTF
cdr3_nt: TGCAGCGTTGACTCTGGGATGCATGGCTACACCTTC

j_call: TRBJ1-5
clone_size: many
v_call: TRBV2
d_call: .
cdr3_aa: CASSETGSDQPQHF
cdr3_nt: TGTGCCAGCAGTGAAACGGGGTCGGATCAGCCCCAGCATTTT